Listed here are 8 T cell receptor beta chains from one sample, sequenced in a study of spatial heterogeneity in lung cancer. As for time point: sample taken at primary tumor resection. MiXCR, run by TCRdb on the 5' RACE reads, gives a single entry per CDR3 protein. The data hold about 80,000 distinct CDR3 sequences, with about 8% observed a single time. The input for sequencing was PBMCs, taken at surgery. The receptor source for this set is a male donor with early-stage non-small cell lung cancer.

This chain links TRBV7-2 with TRBJ1-4; TRBD1 matches 9 bases. The germline V gene has CDR1 SGHTA and CDR2 FQGNSA. V shed 8 bases and J 10 bases; nucleotides not matched to a gene: 14. This CDR3 is built from 15 residues. CDR3 protein: CASSLATGGIVKLFF. The DNA for the CDR3 is TGTGCCAGCTCCCTGGCGACAGGGGGGATCGTAAAACTGTTTTTT.

The sample holds many counts of this clonotype. The CDR3 here is CASSQEGTATSTDTQYF. In DNA, the CDR3 is TGCGCCAGCAGCCAAGAAGGGACGGCGACCTCCACAGATACGCAGTATTTT. The V gene is TRBV4-1, the J gene TRBJ2-3, with D perhaps given as TRBD1 or TRBD2 (5 bases each). Trimming took 0 bases from V and 2 from J, leaving 15 bases between them. Germline CDR1 is MGHRA and CDR2 is YSYEKL. The length of the CDR3 is 17 residues.

This clonotype was seen a few times. The chain has TRBV3-1 and TRBJ1-2; tentative D call: TRBD1 (5 bases). Trimming pared 3 bases from V and 4 bases from J, leaving 6 bases between. This CDR3 spans 12 amino acids. Per the germline V gene, CDR1 is LGHDT and CDR2 is YNNKEL (reference sequence). In nucleotides, the CDR3 is TGTGCCAGCAGCCAGGGGGGCTATGGCTACACCTTC. Translating gives CASSQGGYGYTF.

At least ten counts were recorded for this clonotype. CDR3 nucleotide sequence: TGCAGTGCTAGAAGAGGGGGCAATGAGCAGTTCTTC. It codes for CSARRGGNEQFF. The rearrangement links TRBV20-1 to TRBJ2-1; weak D call: TRBD1 (6 bases). CDR1 and CDR2 (germline): DFQATT, SNEGSKA (reference sequence). V gave up 2 bases and J gave up 6 bases, with 8 bases separating them. CDR3 length: 12 amino acids.

This clonotype was seen ten or more times. The chain links TRBV10-3 to TRBJ1-2; 7 bases match TRBD1. V shed 2 bases, J shed 7 bases, and the junction held 7 bases outside the gene matches. The CDR3 extends over 14 amino acids. Germline-derived CDR1 and CDR2 are ENHRY and SYGVKD. Here the CDR3 reads CAISEAQGFSGYTF. The CDR3 DNA follows: TGTGCCATCAGTGAGGCACAGGGGTTTTCTGGCTACACCTTC.

The gene calls are TRBV19 and TRBJ1-3; 10 bases are shared with TRBD1. Germline CDR1 is LNHDA and CDR2 is SQIVND (reference sequence). V trimming: 5 bases; J trimming: 4 bases; junction bases outside the gene matches: 11. This CDR3 spans 17 amino acids. The CDR3 protein is CASSLDRGPLSGNTIYF. DNA of the CDR3: TGTGCCAGTAGTCTCGACAGGGGGCCCCTCTCGGGAAACACCATATATTTT. The variable domain in full, completed from reference TRBV19 and TRBJ1-3, reads DGGITQSPKYLFRKEGQNVTLSCEQNLNHDAMYWYRQDPGQGLRLIYYSQIVNDFQKGDIAEGYSVSREKKESFPLTVTSAQKNPTAFYLCASSLDRGPLSGNTIYFGEGSWLTVV.

In this sample, this clonotype turned up many times. J is TRBJ1-6 and V is TRBV2, with D uncertain. Trimming removed 2 bases from V and 7 bases from J, with 3 bases in between. Germline-derived CDR1 and CDR2 are SNHLY and FYNNEI. This CDR3 contains 12 residues. DNA of the CDR3: TGTGCCAGCAGTGAATCAAATTCACCCCTCCACTTT. Its translation is CASSESNSPLHF. Full variable domain (rest looked up from reference TRBV2 and TRBJ1-6): EPEVTQTPSHQVTQMGQEVILRCVPISNHLYFYWYRQILGQKVEFLVSFYNNEISEKSEIFDDQFSVERPDGSNFTLKIRSTKLEDSAMYFCASSESNSPLHFGNGTRLTVT.

This clonotype showed up many times. This chain joins TRBV24-1 and TRBJ1-5; D gene ambiguous. In germline, CDR1 is KGHDR, CDR2 SFDVKD. The CDR3 has 14 amino acids. V lost 5 bases and J 6 bases, leaving 13 bases between the germline ends. In DNA form, the CDR3 reads TGTGCCACCAGTGGGGGTGGGGTCGGTCAGCCCCAGCATTTT. Translating gives CATSGGGVGQPQHF.